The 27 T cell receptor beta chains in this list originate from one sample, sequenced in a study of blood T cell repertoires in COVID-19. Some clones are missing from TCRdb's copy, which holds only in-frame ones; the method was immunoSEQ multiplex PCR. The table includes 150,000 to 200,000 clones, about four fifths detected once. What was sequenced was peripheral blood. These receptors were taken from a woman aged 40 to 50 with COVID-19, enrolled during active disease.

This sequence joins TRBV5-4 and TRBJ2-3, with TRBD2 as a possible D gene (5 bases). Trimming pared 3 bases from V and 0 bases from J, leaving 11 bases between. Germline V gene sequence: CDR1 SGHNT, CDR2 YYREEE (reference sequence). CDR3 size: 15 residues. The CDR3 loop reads CASSSDLPSTDTQYF. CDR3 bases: TGTGCCAGCAGCTCGGACTTACCTAGCACAGATACGCAGTATTTT.

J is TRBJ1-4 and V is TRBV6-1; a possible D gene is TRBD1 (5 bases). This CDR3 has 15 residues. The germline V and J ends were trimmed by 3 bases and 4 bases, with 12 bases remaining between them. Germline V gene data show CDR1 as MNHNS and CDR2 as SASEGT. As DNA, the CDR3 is TGTGCCAGCAGTGAGACAGTGGGACTTAATGAAAAACTGTTTTTT. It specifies CASSETVGLNEKLFF.

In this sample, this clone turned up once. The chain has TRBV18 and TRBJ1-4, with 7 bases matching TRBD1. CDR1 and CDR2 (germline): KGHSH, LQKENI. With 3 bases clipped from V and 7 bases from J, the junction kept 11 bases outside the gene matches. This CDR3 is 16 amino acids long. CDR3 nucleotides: TGTGCCAGCTCACCCGACAGGGCGCGGGCCGGTGAAAAACTGTTTTTT. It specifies CASSPDRARAGEKLFF.

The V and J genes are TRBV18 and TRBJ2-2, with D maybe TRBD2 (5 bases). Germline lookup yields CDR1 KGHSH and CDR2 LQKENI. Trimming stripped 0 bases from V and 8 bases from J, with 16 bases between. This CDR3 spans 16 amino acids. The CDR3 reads CASSPPEVLGRGELFF. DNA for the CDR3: TGTGCCAGCTCACCACCGGAAGTCCTAGGGAGAGGGGAGCTGTTTTTT.

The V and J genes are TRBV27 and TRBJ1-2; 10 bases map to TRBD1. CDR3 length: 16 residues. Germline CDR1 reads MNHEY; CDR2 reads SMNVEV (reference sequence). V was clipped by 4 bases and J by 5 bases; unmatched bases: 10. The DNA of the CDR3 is TGTGCCAGCAGTTCCCCCTCCGACAGGGGGCGTTATGGCTACACCTTC. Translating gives CASSSPSDRGRYGYTF.

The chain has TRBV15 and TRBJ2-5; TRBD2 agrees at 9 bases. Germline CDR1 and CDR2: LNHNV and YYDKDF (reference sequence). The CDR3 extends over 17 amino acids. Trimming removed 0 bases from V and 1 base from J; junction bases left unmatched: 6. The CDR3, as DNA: TGTGCCACCAGCAGAGATCAAGTAGCGGGGGCCCAAGAGACCCAGTACTTC. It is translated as CATSRDQVAGAQETQYF.

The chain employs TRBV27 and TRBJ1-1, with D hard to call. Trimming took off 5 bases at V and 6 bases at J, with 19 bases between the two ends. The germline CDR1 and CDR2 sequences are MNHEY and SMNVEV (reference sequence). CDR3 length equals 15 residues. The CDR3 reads CASSPNRLLDSEAFF. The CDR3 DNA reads TGTGCCAGCAGTCCGAACCGCCTCCTGGACTCTGAAGCTTTCTTT.

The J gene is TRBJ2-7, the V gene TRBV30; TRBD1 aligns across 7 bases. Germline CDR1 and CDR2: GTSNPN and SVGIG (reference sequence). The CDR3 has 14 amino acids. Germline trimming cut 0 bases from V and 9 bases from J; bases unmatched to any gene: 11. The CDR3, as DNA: TGTGCCTGGAGTGTGACAGGGTCCCTACGAAGGCAGTACTTC. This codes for CAWSVTGSLRRQYF.

The CDR3 coding sequence is TGTGCAAGTCGCTTAGAAGTGAGGGACAGGGGGAGGAATGAGCAGTTCTTC. Amino acid sequence: CASRLEVRDRGRNEQFF. The chain recombines TRBV12-2 with TRBJ2-1; TRBD1 is the table's D call, not checked against the DNA. TRBV12-2 is a pseudogene locus. The CDR3 contains 17 residues.

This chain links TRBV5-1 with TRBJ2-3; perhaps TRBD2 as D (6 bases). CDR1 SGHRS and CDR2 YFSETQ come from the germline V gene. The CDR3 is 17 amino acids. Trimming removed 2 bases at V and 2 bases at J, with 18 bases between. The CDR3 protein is CASSLGLKATFTDTQYF. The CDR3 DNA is TGCGCCAGCAGCTTAGGACTAAAAGCCACATTCACAGATACGCAGTATTTT.

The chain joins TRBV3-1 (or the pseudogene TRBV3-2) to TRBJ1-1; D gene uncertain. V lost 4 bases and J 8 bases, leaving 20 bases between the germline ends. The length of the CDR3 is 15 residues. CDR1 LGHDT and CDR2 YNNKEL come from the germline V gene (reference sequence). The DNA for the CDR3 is TGTGCCAGCAGCCCAAGGCAAGTGGTTGGAGGGGAAGCTTTCTTT. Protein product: CASSPRQVVGGEAFF.

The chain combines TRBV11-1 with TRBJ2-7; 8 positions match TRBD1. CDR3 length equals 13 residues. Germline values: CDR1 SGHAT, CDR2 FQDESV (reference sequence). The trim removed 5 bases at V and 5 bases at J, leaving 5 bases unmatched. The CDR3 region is CASSRDRIHEQYF. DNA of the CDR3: TGTGCCAGCAGCCGGGACAGGATCCACGAGCAGTACTTC. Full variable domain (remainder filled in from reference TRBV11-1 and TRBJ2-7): EAEVAQSPRYKITEKSQAVAFWCDPISGHATLYWYRQILGQGPELLVQFQDESVVDDSQLPKDRFSAERLKGVDSTLKIQPAELGDSAMYLCASSRDRIHEQYFGPGTRLTVT.

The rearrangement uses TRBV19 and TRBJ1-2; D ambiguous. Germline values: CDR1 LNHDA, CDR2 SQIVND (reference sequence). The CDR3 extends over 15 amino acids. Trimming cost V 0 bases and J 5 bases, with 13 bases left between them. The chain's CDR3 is CASSIDHRTQYGYTF. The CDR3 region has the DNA TGTGCCAGTAGTATAGACCACCGGACTCAGTATGGCTACACCTTC.

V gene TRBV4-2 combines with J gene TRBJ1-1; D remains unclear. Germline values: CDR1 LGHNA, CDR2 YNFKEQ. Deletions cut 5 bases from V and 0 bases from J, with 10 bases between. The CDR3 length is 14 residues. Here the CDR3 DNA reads TGTGCCAGCAGCGCGGCAGACCTGAACACTGAAGCTTTCTTT. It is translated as CASSAADLNTEAFF.

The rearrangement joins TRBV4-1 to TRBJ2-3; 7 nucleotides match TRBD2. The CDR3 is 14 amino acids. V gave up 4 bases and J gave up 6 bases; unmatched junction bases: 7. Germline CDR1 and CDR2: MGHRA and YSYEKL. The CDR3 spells CASSRNSGKDTQYF. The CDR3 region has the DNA TGCGCCAGCAGCCGTAACAGCGGGAAGGATACGCAGTATTTT.

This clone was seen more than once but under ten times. The CDR3 loop is CASSIGTPGELFF. The CDR3 DNA sequence: TGTGCCAGCAGTATAGGGACTCCCGGGGAGCTGTTTTTT. The rearrangement links TRBV6-2 or TRBV6-3 to TRBJ2-2, with a possible D match to TRBD2 (6 bases). This CDR3 contains 13 residues. V was cut by 5 bases and J by 6 bases, with 10 bases left in between. CDR1 is MNHEY, CDR2 SVGEGT, per germline.

The CDR3 loop is CASRAAQASQETQYF. The CDR3 region has the DNA TGTGCCAGCAGGGCCGCCCAGGCCTCCCAAGAGACCCAGTACTTC. The chain links TRBV5-4 to TRBJ2-5; the D is unclear. Trimming took 5 bases from V and 1 from J, leaving 15 bases between them. This CDR3 spans 15 amino acids. Germline V gene sequence: CDR1 SGHNT, CDR2 YYREEE (reference sequence).

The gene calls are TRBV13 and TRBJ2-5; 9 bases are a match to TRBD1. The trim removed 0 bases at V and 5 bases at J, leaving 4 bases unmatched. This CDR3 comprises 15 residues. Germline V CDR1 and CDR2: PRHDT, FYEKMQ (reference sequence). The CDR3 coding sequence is TGTGCCAGCAGCTTAGGTAACAGGGGGCAGGAGACCCAGTACTTC. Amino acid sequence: CASSLGNRGQETQYF.

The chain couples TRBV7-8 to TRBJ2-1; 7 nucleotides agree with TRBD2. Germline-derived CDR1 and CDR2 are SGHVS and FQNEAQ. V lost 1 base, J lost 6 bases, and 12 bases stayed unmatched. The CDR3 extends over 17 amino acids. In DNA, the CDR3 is TGTGCCAGCAGCTTAGAAACCGGGACTATGGGTCTCAATGAGCAGTTCTTC. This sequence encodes CASSLETGTMGLNEQFF.

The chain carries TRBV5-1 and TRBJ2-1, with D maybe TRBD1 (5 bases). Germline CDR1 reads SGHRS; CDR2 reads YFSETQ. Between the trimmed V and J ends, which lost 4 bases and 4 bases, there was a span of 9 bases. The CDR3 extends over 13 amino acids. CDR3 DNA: TGCGCCAGCAGCGTAACAGGATACAATGAGCAGTTCTTC. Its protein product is CASSVTGYNEQFF.

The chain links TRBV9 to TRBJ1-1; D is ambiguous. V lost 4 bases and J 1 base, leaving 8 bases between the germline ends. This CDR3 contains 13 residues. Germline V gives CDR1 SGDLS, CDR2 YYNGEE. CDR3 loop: CASSSEGNTEAFF. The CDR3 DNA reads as TGTGCCAGCAGCTCAGAGGGGAACACTGAAGCTTTCTTT.

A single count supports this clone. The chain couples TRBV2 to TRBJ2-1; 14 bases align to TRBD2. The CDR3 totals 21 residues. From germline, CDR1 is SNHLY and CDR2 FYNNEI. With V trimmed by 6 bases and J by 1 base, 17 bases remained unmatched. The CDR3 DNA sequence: TGTGCCAGCAGCGTGGGGCGGCCGGGACTAGCGGGAGTAGGGTCCTACAATGAGCAGTTCTTC. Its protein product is CASSVGRPGLAGVGSYNEQFF.

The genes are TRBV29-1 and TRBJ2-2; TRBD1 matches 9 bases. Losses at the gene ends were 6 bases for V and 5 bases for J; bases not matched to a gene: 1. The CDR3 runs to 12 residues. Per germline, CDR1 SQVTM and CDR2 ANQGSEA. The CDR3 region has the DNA TGCAGCGTGGGACAGGGTACCGGGGAGCTGTTTTTT. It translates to CSVGQGTGELFF.

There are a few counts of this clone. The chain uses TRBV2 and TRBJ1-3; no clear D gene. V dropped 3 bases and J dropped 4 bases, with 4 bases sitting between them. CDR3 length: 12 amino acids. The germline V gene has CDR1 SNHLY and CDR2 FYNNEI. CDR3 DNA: TGTGCCAGCAGTGATCCAGGAAACACCATATATTTT. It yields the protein CASSDPGNTIYF.

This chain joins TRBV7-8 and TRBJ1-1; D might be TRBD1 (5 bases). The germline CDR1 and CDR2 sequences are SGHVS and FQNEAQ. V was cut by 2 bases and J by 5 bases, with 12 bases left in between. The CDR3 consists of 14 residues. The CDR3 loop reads CASSLLQERTEAFF. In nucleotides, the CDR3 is TGTGCCAGCAGCTTACTACAGGAAAGGACTGAAGCTTTCTTT.

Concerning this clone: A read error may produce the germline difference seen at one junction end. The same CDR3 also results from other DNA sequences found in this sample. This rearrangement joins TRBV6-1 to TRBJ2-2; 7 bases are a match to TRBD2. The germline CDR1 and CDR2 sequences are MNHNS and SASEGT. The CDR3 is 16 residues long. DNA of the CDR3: TGCGCCAGCAGTGAAGTCGGCGGGGGTGGCACCGGGGAGCTGTTTTTT. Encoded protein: CASSEVGGGGTGELFF.

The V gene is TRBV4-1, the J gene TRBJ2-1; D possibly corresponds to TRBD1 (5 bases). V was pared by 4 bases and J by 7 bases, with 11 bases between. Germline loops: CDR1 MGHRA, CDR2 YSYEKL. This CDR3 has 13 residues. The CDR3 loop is CASSPDIENEQFF. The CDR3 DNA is TGCGCCAGCAGCCCGGACATCGAGAATGAGCAGTTCTTC.